The clone carrying this T cell receptor beta chain was seen only a few times. Distinct nucleotide sequences in the sample also encode this CDR3. Germline V gene data show CDR1 as MNHEY and CDR2 as SMNVEV (reference sequence). The CDR3 is 14 amino acids. V trimming: 6 bases; J trimming: 1 base; junction bases outside the gene matches: 1. The sample is drawn from a study of blood T cell repertoires in COVID-19. Study details: Samples came from the United States, Italy and Spain, spanning acute and convalescent COVID-19. Sources were T cells, B-cell-depleted T cells, or PBMCs; the material itself was cDNA or gDNA.

Original analysis: Amplified reference gene primers provided the basis for estimating nucleated cell counts. The assay was immunoSEQ multiplex PCR, and TCRdb's table has in-frame clones only and misses some. That table gives V, J and clone size, and the DNA gave D and trimming. The data show about 370,000 clones, roughly 90% seen once. The sample comprised peripheral blood. The rearrangement uses TRBV27 and TRBJ2-7, with TRBD2 identical over 12 bases. The TCR originated in a man aged 18 to 30 with active or convalescent COVID-19. The CDR3 here is CASRLAGGSYEQYF. The CDR3 DNA reads as TGTGCCAGCAGACTAGCGGGAGGTTCCTACGAGCAGTACTTC.